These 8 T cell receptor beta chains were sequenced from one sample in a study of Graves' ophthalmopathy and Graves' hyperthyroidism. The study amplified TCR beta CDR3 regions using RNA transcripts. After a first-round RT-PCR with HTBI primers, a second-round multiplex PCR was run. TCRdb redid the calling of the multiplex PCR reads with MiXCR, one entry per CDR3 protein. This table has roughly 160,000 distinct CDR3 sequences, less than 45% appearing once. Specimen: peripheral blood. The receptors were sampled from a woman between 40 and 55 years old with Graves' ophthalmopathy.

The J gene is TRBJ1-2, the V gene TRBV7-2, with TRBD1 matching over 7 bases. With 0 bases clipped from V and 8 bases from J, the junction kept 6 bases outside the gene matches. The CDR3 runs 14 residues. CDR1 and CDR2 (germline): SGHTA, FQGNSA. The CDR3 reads CASSLAYRGQGYTF. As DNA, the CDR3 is TGTGCCAGCAGCTTAGCTTACAGGGGTCAAGGCTACACCTTC.

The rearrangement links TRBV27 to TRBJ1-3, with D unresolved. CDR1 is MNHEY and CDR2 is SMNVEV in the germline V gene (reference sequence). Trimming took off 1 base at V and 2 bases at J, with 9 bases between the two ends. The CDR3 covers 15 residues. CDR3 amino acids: CASSLWGSPGNTIYF. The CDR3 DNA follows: TGTGCCAGCAGTTTATGGGGAAGTCCTGGAAACACCATATATTTT.

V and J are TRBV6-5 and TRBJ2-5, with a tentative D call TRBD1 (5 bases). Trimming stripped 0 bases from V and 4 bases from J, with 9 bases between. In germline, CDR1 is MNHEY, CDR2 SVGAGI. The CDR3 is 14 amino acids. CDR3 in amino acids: CASSYSQGGETQYF. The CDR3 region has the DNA TGTGCCAGCAGTTACTCGCAGGGTGGAGAGACCCAGTACTTC.

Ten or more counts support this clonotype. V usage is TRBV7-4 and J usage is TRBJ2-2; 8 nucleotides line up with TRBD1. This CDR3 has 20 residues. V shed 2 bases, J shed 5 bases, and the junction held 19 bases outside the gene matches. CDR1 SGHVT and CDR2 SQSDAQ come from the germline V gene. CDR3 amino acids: CASSLWGTGLHEAITGELFF. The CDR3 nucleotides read TGTGCCAGCAGCTTATGGGGGACAGGTTTACATGAAGCTATAACCGGGGAGCTGTTTTTT.

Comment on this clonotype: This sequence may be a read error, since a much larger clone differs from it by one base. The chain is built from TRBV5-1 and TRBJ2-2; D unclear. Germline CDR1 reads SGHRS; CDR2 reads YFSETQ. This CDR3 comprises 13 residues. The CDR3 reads CASSSTNAGELFF. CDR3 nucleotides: TGCGCCAGCAGCAGTACGAACGCCGGGGAGCTGTTTTTT.

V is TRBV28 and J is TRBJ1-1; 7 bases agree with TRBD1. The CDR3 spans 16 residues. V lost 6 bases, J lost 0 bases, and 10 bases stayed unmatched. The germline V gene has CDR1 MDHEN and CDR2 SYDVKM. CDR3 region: CASSLLGQVLNTEAFF. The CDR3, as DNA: TGTGCCAGCAGCCTCCTCGGACAGGTATTGAACACTGAAGCTTTCTTT.

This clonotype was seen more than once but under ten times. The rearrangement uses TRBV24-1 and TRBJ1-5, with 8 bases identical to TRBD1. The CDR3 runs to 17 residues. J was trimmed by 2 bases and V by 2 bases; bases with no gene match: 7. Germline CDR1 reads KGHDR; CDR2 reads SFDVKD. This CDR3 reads CATSDSTQGDGNQPQHF. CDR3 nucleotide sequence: TGTGCCACCAGTGATTCAACACAGGGGGACGGCAATCAGCCCCAGCATTTT.

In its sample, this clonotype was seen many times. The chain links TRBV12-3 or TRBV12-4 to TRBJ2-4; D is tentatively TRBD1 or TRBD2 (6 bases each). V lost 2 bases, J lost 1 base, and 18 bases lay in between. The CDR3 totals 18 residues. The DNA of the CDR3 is TGTGCCAGCAGTTTACTAGGGGGGCCTAGTTTGGCCAAAAACATTCAGTACTTC. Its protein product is CASSLLGGPSLAKNIQYF.